This TCR beta chain was retrieved from a study of blood T cell repertoires in COVID-19. Study-level information: Samples came from the United States, Italy and Spain, spanning acute and convalescent COVID-19.

Here immunoSEQ multiplex PCR was the method, and the copy in TCRdb shows in-frame clones only, minus some. This sample carries roughly 130,000 clones, approximately 83% of them seen once, and the ten largest clones take 16%. This clone was recorded a few times. The CDR3 covers 15 residues. Germline V CDR1 and CDR2: WNHNN, SYGVQD (reference sequence). Trimming removed 11 bases at V and 3 bases at J, with 22 bases between. The sequencing input was peripheral blood. V gene TRBV10-1 combines with J gene TRBJ1-1; D not certain. This TCR was recovered from a woman aged 45 to 65 with acute or convalescent COVID-19. The CDR3 coding sequence is TGCGCCTCCAGAGAAGAAAGAGGGTTGGACACTGAAGCTTTCTTT. Translating gives CASREERGLDTEAFF.